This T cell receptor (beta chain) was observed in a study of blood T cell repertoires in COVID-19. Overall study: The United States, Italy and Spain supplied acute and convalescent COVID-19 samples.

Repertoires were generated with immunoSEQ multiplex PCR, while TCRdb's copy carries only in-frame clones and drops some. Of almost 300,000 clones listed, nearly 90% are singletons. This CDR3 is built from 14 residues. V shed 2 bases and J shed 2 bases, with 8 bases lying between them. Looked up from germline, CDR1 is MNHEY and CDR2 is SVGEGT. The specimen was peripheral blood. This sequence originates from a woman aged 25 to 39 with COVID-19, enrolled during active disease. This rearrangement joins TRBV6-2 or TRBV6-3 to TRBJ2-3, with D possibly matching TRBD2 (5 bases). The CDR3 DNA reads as TGTGCCAGCAGTTACACGGGATTCACAGATACGCAGTATTTT. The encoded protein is CASSYTGFTDTQYF.